These 27 T cell receptor beta chains were sequenced from one sample in a study of blood T cells in healthy people across ages. For the second PCR, which ran for about 6 to 11 cycles, a sample-barcoded 5' primer and a J-beta primer mix were used. TCRdb re-derived calls from the 5' RACE reads in MiXCR, one entry per CDR3 protein. The sample comprises around 1.7 million distinct CDR3 sequences, over 25% of which are singletons, and approximately 7.7% rests with the top ten. Sequenced material: blood. These receptors came from a woman in her twenties or thirties in good health.

This clonotype showed up just a few times. The V call is TRBV20-1, the J call TRBJ1-2; the D is unclear. Germline assignment: CDR1 DFQATT and CDR2 SNEGSKA (reference sequence). The length of the CDR3 is 15 residues. Trimming shortened V by 3 bases and J by 2 bases, and 16 bases separated the two germline ends. CDR3 in amino acids: CSARGREQENYGYTF. CDR3 DNA: TGCAGTGCTAGGGGTCGCGAGCAGGAAAACTATGGCTACACCTTC.

This chain links TRBV10-1 with TRBJ2-3; TRBD1 or TRBD2 may be the D gene (5 bases each). The CDR3 consists of 11 residues. The V end lost 8 bases, the J end lost 6 bases, and 9 bases lay between the germline ends. The germline V gene encodes CDR1 WNHNN and CDR2 SYGVQD (reference sequence). The CDR3: CASGTADTQYF. The CDR3 DNA sequence: TGCGCCAGCGGGACCGCGGATACGCAGTATTTT.

This clonotype has only a few counts. The chain couples TRBV3-1 to TRBJ1-1; maybe TRBD1 (5 bases). V gave up 3 bases and J gave up 0 bases, with 11 bases separating them. The CDR3 has 15 amino acids. Germline values: CDR1 LGHDT, CDR2 YNNKEL (reference sequence). This chain's CDR3 is CASSQSGMLNTEAFF. CDR3 coding DNA: TGTGCCAGCAGCCAGTCAGGGATGCTGAACACTGAAGCTTTCTTT.

This clonotype was observed at least ten times. The chain combines TRBV7-9 with TRBJ2-7; D perhaps matches TRBD1 (6 bases). The CDR3 totals 13 residues. V dropped 6 bases and J dropped 1 base, with 10 bases sitting between them. Germline V gene sequence: CDR1 SEHNR, CDR2 FQNEAQ (reference sequence). CDR3 sequence reads: CASREGGSYEQYF. The CDR3 DNA sequence: TGTGCCAGCAGGGAAGGGGGTTCCTACGAGCAGTACTTC.

This sequence joins TRBV6-6 and TRBJ2-5; TRBD2 aligns across 9 bases. The CDR3 runs to 15 residues. V was clipped by 6 bases and J by 4 bases; unmatched bases: 9. The germline V gene has CDR1 MNHNY and CDR2 SVGAGI (reference sequence). The CDR3 region is CASSKGAGGVETQYF. DNA for the CDR3: TGTGCCAGCAGCAAGGGGGCGGGGGGGGTAGAGACCCAGTACTTC.

CDR3 sequence (DNA): TGTGCCAGCGCCCGCTCGCAGGGGGCGCGCGAAAAACTGTTTTTT. Its translation is CASARSQGAREKLFF. The chain links TRBV12-3 or TRBV12-4 to TRBJ1-4, with 8 bases aligning to TRBD1. The CDR3 is 15 residues long. The V segment lost 8 bases and the J segment 8 bases; nucleotides outside the gene matches: 13.

This chain uses TRBV14 with TRBJ2-5; TRBD1 might be the D (6 bases). The CDR3 is 15 residues long. Deletions cut 6 bases from V and 5 bases from J, with 19 bases between. Per germline, CDR1 SGHDN and CDR2 FVKESK. CDR3 region: CASSSTDSYRETQYF. The DNA of the CDR3 is TGTGCCAGCAGTTCAACGGACAGTTACAGGGAGACCCAGTACTTC.

V usage is TRBV6-6 and J usage is TRBJ1-5; 9 bases match TRBD1. J was trimmed by 7 bases and V by 5 bases; bases with no gene match: 6. Per the germline V gene, CDR1 is MNHNY and CDR2 is SVGAGI (reference sequence). There are 14 residues in the CDR3. CDR3 nucleotide sequence: TGTGCCAGCAGTCTGGACAGGGGACGACAGCCCCAGCATTTT. Protein product: CASSLDRGRQPQHF.

The table lists this clonotype with many counts. The junction departs from the called germline gene at one end, perhaps through a read error. This chain links TRBV28 with TRBJ2-1; D is uncertain. Germline values: CDR1 MDHEN, CDR2 SYDVKM. CDR3 length: 15 residues. This CDR3 reads CASSPAAGSYNEQFF. CDR3 DNA: TGCGCCAGCAGCCCTGCGGCTGGCTCCTACAATGAGCAGTTCTTC.

V usage is TRBV20-1 and J usage is TRBJ1-5; TRBD1 might be the D (5 bases). Germline V gene sequence: CDR1 DFQATT, CDR2 SNEGSKA (reference sequence). V lost 3 bases to trimming and J lost 3 bases, with 9 bases between them. The CDR3 loop spans 13 amino acids. CDR3 sequence (DNA): TGCAGTGCTAGGGGAGGGGCCAATCAGCCCCAGCATTTT. This encodes CSARGGANQPQHF.

This chain links TRBV12-3 or TRBV12-4 with TRBJ2-1; D possibly corresponds to TRBD2 (6 bases). This CDR3 is 17 amino acids long. Trimming removed 6 bases at V and 0 bases at J, with 18 bases between. The CDR3 sequence: CASRAPGLKDSYNEQFF. The CDR3, as DNA: TGTGCCAGCAGGGCCCCGGGACTCAAAGACTCCTACAATGAGCAGTTCTTC.

The chain employs TRBV30 and TRBJ2-7; no firm D call. This CDR3 is built from 12 residues. Between the trimmed V and J ends, which lost 2 bases and 6 bases, there was a span of 11 bases. Per germline, CDR1 GTSNPN and CDR2 SVGIG (reference sequence). This CDR3 is CAWSPQSGEQYF. The CDR3 DNA is TGTGCCTGGAGTCCCCAATCGGGCGAGCAGTACTTC.

The table lists this clonotype with many counts. The chain combines TRBV6-5 with TRBJ1-2; D is ambiguous. Trimming left V 9 bases short and J 2 bases short, with 19 bases between. In germline, CDR1 is MNHEY, CDR2 SVGAGI. The CDR3 length is 15 residues. The CDR3 here is CASKTDGTHNYGYTF. The DNA for the CDR3 is TGTGCCAGTAAGACTGACGGAACCCACAACTATGGCTACACCTTC.

This clonotype was observed once. The chain employs TRBV29-1 and TRBJ2-1, with TRBD2 identical over 9 bases. Losses at the gene ends were 8 bases for V and 3 bases for J; bases not matched to a gene: 11. This CDR3 is built from 15 residues. From germline, CDR1 is SQVTM and CDR2 ANQGSEA. In DNA form, the CDR3 reads TGCAGCTTGAGGGAAGCGGGAGGAAGCTACAATGAGCAGTTCTTC. As protein: CSLREAGGSYNEQFF.

The rearrangement links TRBV7-6 to TRBJ1-2; D might be TRBD1 (5 bases). This CDR3 is 17 amino acids long. CDR1 is SGHVS, CDR2 FNYEAQ, per germline. V was shortened by 5 bases and J by 4 bases, with 23 bases between the two germline ends. CDR3 region: CASSGLVEQAGFYGYTF. DNA for the CDR3: TGTGCCAGCAGCGGACTCGTAGAACAGGCCGGTTTCTATGGCTACACCTTC. Complete variable domain (other parts from reference TRBV7-6 and TRBJ1-2): GAGVSQSPRYKVTKRGQDVALRCDPISGHVSLYWYRQALGQGPEFLTYFNYEAQQDKSGLPNDRFSAERPEGSISTLTIQRTEQRDSAMYRCASSGLVEQAGFYGYTFGSGTRLTVV.

This clonotype has only a few counts. The chain joins TRBV7-2 to TRBJ2-3, with 9 bases lining up with TRBD2. The CDR3 runs to 14 residues. From germline, CDR1 is SGHTA and CDR2 FQGNSA. V was pared by 1 base and J by 7 bases, with 3 bases of the junction left unmatched. The CDR3 bases are TGTGCCAGCAGCTTAGTGCTAGCGGGAAATACGCAGTATTTT. It yields the protein CASSLVLAGNTQYF.

This clonotype was seen more than once but under ten times. The chain is built from TRBV4-2 and TRBJ1-1; perhaps TRBD1 as D (5 bases). The length of the CDR3 is 13 residues. Germline assignment: CDR1 LGHNA and CDR2 YNFKEQ. V was shortened by 1 base and J by 7 bases, with 10 bases between the two germline ends. CDR3 DNA: TGTGCCAGCAGCCAAGGGGGGGACGGTGAAGCTTTCTTT. Its translation: CASSQGGDGEAFF.

CDR3 coding DNA: TGTGCCAGTTTCCTTTTTAGCGGAGGGAATGAGCAGTTCTTC. This codes for CASFLFSGGNEQFF. V gene TRBV7-9 combines with J gene TRBJ2-1; tentatively, D is TRBD2 (6 bases). V lost 9 bases and J 7 bases, leaving 19 bases between the germline ends. Germline assignment: CDR1 SEHNR and CDR2 FQNEAQ (reference sequence). There are 14 residues in the CDR3.

The rearrangement joins TRBV19 to TRBJ1-6; no reliable D call. Germline V gives CDR1 LNHDA, CDR2 SQIVND (reference sequence). The CDR3 is made up of 14 amino acids. Between the trimmed V and J ends, which lost 9 bases and 8 bases, there was a span of 17 bases. The CDR3 sequence: CASTDRPRDSPLHF. The CDR3, as DNA: TGTGCCAGCACCGACCGCCCGAGGGATTCACCCCTCCACTTT.

This clonotype was seen a handful of times. The J gene is TRBJ2-3, the V gene TRBV12-5; 8 bases agree with TRBD1. The CDR3 loop spans 16 amino acids. J was trimmed by 1 base and V by 6 bases; bases with no gene match: 9. Germline CDR1 reads LGHNT; CDR2 reads FRNRAP. This CDR3 reads CASGPEDRAGTDTQYF. In nucleotides, the CDR3 is TGTGCTAGTGGCCCCGAGGACAGGGCTGGCACAGATACGCAGTATTTT.

The gene calls are TRBV15 and TRBJ2-5; TRBD2 matches at 10 bases. J gave up 5 bases and V 0 bases, and 9 bases lay outside the gene matches. Germline V lookup: CDR1 LNHNV, CDR2 YYDKDF (reference sequence). The CDR3 sequence is 17 residues long. DNA of the CDR3: TGTGCCACCAGCAGAGATCACGGCCTAGCGGGAGAGGAGACCCAGTACTTC. As protein: CATSRDHGLAGEETQYF.

This sequence joins TRBV10-3 and TRBJ2-1; D unresolved. Per germline, CDR1 ENHRY and CDR2 SYGVKD. The CDR3 consists of 13 residues. Trimming stripped 0 bases from V and 8 bases from J, with 8 bases between. In nucleotides, the CDR3 is TGTGCCATCAGTGAGTCGAGTGTCCATGAGCAGTTCTTC. It specifies CAISESSVHEQFF.

The rearrangement links TRBV7-3 to TRBJ1-1; no definite D call. Germline CDR1 and CDR2: SGHTA and FQGTGA. The CDR3 has 14 amino acids. V was shortened by 1 base and J by 6 bases, with 12 bases between the two germline ends. CDR3 sequence reads: CASSLNPDSAEAFF. The CDR3 nucleotides read TGTGCCAGCAGCTTAAATCCAGATTCAGCTGAAGCTTTCTTT. The full variable domain, in which reference TRBV7-3 and TRBJ1-1 provide the parts outside the CDR3, is GAGVSQTPSNKVTEKGKYVELRCDPISGHTALYWYRQSLGQGPEFLIYFQGTGAADDSGLPNDRFFAVRPEGSVSTLKIQRTERGDSAVYLCASSLNPDSAEAFFGQGTRLTVV.

This clonotype was detected a few times. V and J are TRBV5-1 and TRBJ1-1; TRBD1 agrees at 8 bases. CDR3 size: 14 residues. With 3 bases clipped from V and 1 base from J, the junction kept 2 bases outside the gene matches. Per germline, CDR1 SGHRS and CDR2 YFSETQ. CDR3 DNA: TGCGCCAGCAGCTCAGGGGGCCCGAACACTGAAGCTTTCTTT. As protein: CASSSGGPNTEAFF.

The gene calls are TRBV20-1 and TRBJ2-5; D gene uncertain. Near its end, the DNA agrees better with TRBJ2-7, so the J call may be wrong. The CDR3 runs to 12 residues. Germline CDR1 DFQATT, CDR2 SNEGSKA (reference sequence). The CDR3 nucleotides are TGCAGTGCCTTAGAAACCTCCTACGAGCAGTACTTC. Amino acid sequence: CSALETSYEQYF.

This clonotype was seen more than once but under ten times. The V gene is TRBV2, the J gene TRBJ2-3, with D tentatively TRBD2 (5 bases). The CDR3 is made up of 15 amino acids. Trimming removed 2 bases from V and 4 bases from J, with 13 bases in between. Germline V gives CDR1 SNHLY, CDR2 FYNNEI. CDR3 protein: CASSEIGTRSDTQYF. The CDR3, as DNA: TGTGCCAGCAGTGAAATAGGTACTAGGTCAGATACGCAGTATTTT.

The chain combines TRBV20-1 with TRBJ1-1; D unclear. In germline, CDR1 is DFQATT, CDR2 SNEGSKA (reference sequence). V gave up 5 bases and J gave up 0 bases, with 16 bases separating them. The CDR3 totals 15 residues. CDR3 sequence (DNA): TGCAGTGCTCCTGACACCCTCAACATGAACACTGAAGCTTTCTTT. This codes for CSAPDTLNMNTEAFF.